One and the same sample provided the 8 T cell receptor beta chains below, sequenced in a study of tumor-infiltrating lymphocytes in primary liver carcinoma. DNA and RNA were both co-extracted from around 20-30 mg of bulk tissue that had not been sorted. TCR beta cDNA was prepared out of roughly 0.45 ug total RNA by means of a constant-region primer. Investigators got TCR beta libraries out of three nested multiplex PCR rounds, done with slightly modified ARM-PCR. The opening two PCR rounds, around 10 cycles each, paired TRBV1-TRBV30 forward primers with a C-beta reverse primer. TCRdb reprocessed the multiplex PCR reads with MiXCR, giving one entry per CDR3 protein. The top ten hold 9.3% of the sample, which has 95,000 to 150,000 distinct CDR3 sequences, 50% to 65% seen once. Sample: liver tumor tissue from sampling region 1. The subset: tumor region T1, superior pole. Receptor source: an older woman with primary liver carcinoma and hepatitis B virus infection.

Comments on this clonotype: This may stem from a read error, because a much larger clone lies one nucleotide away. DNA for the CDR3: TGCGCCAGCAGCCGAGTTCCAGCGGGAGGTGGTGCAAGCACAGATACGCAGTATTTT. Translation gives CASSRVPAGGGASTDTQYF. The gene calls are TRBV4-1 and TRBJ2-3, with 9 positions matching TRBD2. The ends lost 4 bases at V and 0 bases at J; junction bases unmatched: 14. This CDR3 spans 19 amino acids. CDR1 is MGHRA, CDR2 YSYEKL, per germline.

This clonotype came up a few times. A junction boundary mismatches the germline segment, possibly from a read error. The chain employs TRBV6-5 and TRBJ2-7; D call uncertain. The CDR3 extends over 14 amino acids. The germline CDR1 and CDR2 sequences are MNHEY and SVGAGI. CDR3 protein: CVSSTIPTSYEQYF. Here the CDR3 DNA reads TGTGTCAGCAGTACCATTCCCACCTCCTACGAGCAGTACTTC.

The chain links TRBV14 to TRBJ1-2; possibly TRBD1 for D (5 bases). There are 14 residues in the CDR3. Germline V gene lookup returns CDR1 SGHDN and CDR2 FVKESK. In nucleotides, the CDR3 is TGTGACAGTAGACCCCCGGGACCATCGGGAGGCTACACCTTC. Translated, it gives CDSRPPGPSGGYTF.

Concerning this clonotype itself: A much larger clone is a single base away; this may be a read error. The chain uses TRBV6-1 and TRBJ2-1, with TRBD1 as a possible D gene (6 bases). The CDR3 runs 15 residues. In germline, CDR1 is MNHNS, CDR2 SASEGT. The V gene lost 5 bases and the J gene lost 0 bases, with 11 bases spanning the gap. CDR3 residues: CASSIRDNSYNEQFF. For the CDR3, the DNA is TGTGCCAGCAGTATTCGGGACAACTCCTACAATGAGCAGTTCTTC.

Remarks on this clonotype: One end of the junction varies from germline; a read error may be responsible. V usage is TRBV12-3 or TRBV12-4 and J usage is TRBJ2-7, with 10 positions matching TRBD2. The CDR3 covers 15 residues. The CDR3 DNA reads as TGTGCCAGCAATTTAAAGCGGGAGGGTGTCCACGAGCAGTACTTC. Protein sequence: CASNLKREGVHEQYF.

This chain joins TRBV5-1 and TRBJ1-2; 10 nucleotides match TRBD1. Germline CDR1 and CDR2: SGHRS and YFSETQ. With V trimmed by 0 bases and J by 6 bases, 11 bases remained unmatched. The CDR3 has 17 amino acids. The CDR3 DNA sequence: TGCGCCAGCAGCTTGGAGCTACGGGACAGGGGATCACATGGCTACACCTTC. Its translation: CASSLELRDRGSHGYTF.

A word on this clonotype: The junction shows a germline mismatch at one end, possibly a read error. The chain uses TRBV11-3 and TRBJ2-1; a weak D match, TRBD2 (6 bases). Germline lookup yields CDR1 SGHNT and CDR2 YENEEA. CDR3 length: 15 amino acids. CDR3 nucleotide sequence: TGTGCCAGAAGCACTTACGGGAGTGCCTACAATGAACAGTTCTTC. Translated: CARSTYGSAYNEQFF.

At least ten counts were recorded for this clonotype. This chain uses TRBV6-1 with TRBJ2-4; no definite D call. Germline CDR1 reads MNHNS; CDR2 reads SASEGT. The CDR3 sequence is 11 residues long. Trimming pared 10 bases from V and 1 base from J, leaving 5 bases between. CDR3 protein: CATAAKNIQYF. CDR3 sequence (DNA): TGTGCCACCGCGGCCAAAAACATTCAGTACTTC.